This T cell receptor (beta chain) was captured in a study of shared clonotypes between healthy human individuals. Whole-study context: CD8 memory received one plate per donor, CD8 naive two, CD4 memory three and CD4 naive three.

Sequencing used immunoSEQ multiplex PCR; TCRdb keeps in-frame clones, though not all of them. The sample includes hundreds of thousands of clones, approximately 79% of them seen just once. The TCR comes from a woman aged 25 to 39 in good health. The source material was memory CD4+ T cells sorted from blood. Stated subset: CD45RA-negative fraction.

The CDR3 reads CASSYVWNYGYTF. The CDR3, as DNA: TGTGCCAGCAGTTACGTTTGGAACTATGGCTACACCTTC. The chain joins TRBV6-6 to TRBJ1-2; D ambiguous. This CDR3 is 13 amino acids long. Trimming took 2 bases from V and 2 from J, leaving 6 bases between them. Germline V lookup: CDR1 MNHNY, CDR2 SVGAGI (reference sequence).